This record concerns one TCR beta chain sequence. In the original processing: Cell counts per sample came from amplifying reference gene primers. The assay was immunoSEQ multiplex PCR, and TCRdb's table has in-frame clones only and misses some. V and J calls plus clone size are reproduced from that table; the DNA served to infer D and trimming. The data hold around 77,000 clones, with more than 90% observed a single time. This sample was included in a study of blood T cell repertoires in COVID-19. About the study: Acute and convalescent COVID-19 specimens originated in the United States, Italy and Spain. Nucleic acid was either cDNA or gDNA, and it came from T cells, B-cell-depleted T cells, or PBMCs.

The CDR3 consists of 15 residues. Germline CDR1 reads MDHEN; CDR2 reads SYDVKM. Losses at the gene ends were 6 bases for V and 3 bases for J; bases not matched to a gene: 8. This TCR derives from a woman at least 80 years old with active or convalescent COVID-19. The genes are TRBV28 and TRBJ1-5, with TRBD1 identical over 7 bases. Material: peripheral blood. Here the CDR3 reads CASRPRDRPNQPQHF. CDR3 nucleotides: TGTGCCAGCAGACCCCGGGACAGACCCAATCAGCCCCAGCATTTT.